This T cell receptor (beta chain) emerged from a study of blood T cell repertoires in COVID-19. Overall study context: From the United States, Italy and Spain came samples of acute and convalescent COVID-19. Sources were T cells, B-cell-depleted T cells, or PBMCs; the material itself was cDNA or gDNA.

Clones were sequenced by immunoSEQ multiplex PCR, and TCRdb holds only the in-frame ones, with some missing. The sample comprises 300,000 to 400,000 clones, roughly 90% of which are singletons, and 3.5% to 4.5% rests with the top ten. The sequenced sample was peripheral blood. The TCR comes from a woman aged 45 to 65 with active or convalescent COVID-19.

Written as DNA, the CDR3 is TGCAGCGTTGAGATAGCGGGAGGGCCCTACGAGCAGTACTTC. This encodes CSVEIAGGPYEQYF. The chain recombines TRBV29-1 with TRBJ2-7; TRBD2 aligns across 11 bases. CDR3 length: 14 amino acids. Germline lookup yields CDR1 SQVTM and CDR2 ANQGSEA. The junction had 3 bases not matched to a gene; V was cut back by 3 bases and J by 2 bases.